This T cell receptor (beta chain) was observed in a study of blood T cell repertoires in acute mononucleosis (dated by TCRdb to the early 2020s). With respect to the entire study: Convalescent samples were collected 5 to 8 months after the acute presentation, representing the memory response. Mean blood EBV load was 3.5 to 4.5 log10 genome copies per million B cells during acute infection and 2.6 at convalescence.

Read against the paper, the sample's time point label means: convalescence about 6 months (5-8 months) after acute presentation (visit 7). CD8 T cell responses to two immunodominant EBV epitopes, BRLF1 109 (YVL-BR) and BMLF1 280 (GLC-BM), were tracked in the study over primary infection. A positive serum heterophile antibody test and EBV viral capsid antigen-specific IgM indicated primary EBV infection. As a first step, magnetic positive selection (MACS) was used to enrich total CD8 T cells from the PBMCs. A FACSAria III was used to sort live CD3+ CD8+ tetramer+ cells to a purity above 85%. A PE-conjugated tetramer loaded with the BMLF1 280-288 peptide was used for cell sorting. After tetramer sorting, TCR repertoires of EBV epitope-specific CD8 T cells were deep-sequenced directly ex vivo at acute infection and at convalescence. Donors were a few people aged roughly 18 to 30 with clinical acute infectious mononucleosis and laboratory evidence of primary EBV infection. Heparinized peripheral blood was collected once when donors presented clinically with mononucleosis symptoms and a second time roughly 6 months afterward. Ficoll-Paque density gradient centrifugation was used to isolate PBMCs.

Broader findings and caveats from the paper: The cohort comprised only a few donors, so group averages rested on very few individuals. The low acute-to-convalescent clonotype overlap might be partly explained by sampling error, because only a fraction of each donor's blood was analyzed. GLC-BM selection appeared to involve both chains, including public TCRbeta motifs on BV14-BJ2 and BV20-BJ1 alongside a TCRalpha motif on AV5-AJ31. Just approximately 9.3% of the unique acute clonotypes remained in convalescence, but these persisting clonotypes accounted for most of the response, and new, diverse de novo clonotypes seemingly replaced the other acute clonotypes.

CDR1 SGHTA and CDR2 FQGNSA are derived from the germline V gene. The CDR3 measures 15 amino acids from cysteine to phenylalanine. Just CDR3 DNA is preserved here, 45 bases in frame from base 1. After removal of 7 bases from V and 6 bases from J, the junction retains 12 bases not matched to a gene. This clone was seen ten or more times. No clone much larger than this one lies a single base away; base qualities are absent. For TCR profiling, total RNA from no fewer than 10,000 sorted tetramer+ CD8 T cells was reverse transcribed into cDNA. PCR amplification of CDR3 regions used primers annealing to V and J regions and added unique molecular identifiers so that templates could be tracked. TCRalpha and TCRbeta chains were profiled using the immunoSEQ platform, including its sequencing and error-correction standards. The study's processing was this. Clonal copy numbers were corrected for sequencing and PCR errors, and CDR3s were defined per IMGT conventions. Analysis was restricted to productive rearrangements and performed with immunoSEQ Analyzer versions 2.0 and 3.0, while gene-pairing frequencies underwent further processing in Microsoft Excel. Circos plots were used to visualize V-J pairings, and MEME together with a custom motifSearch program was used to find CDR3 motifs. The probability of generation of TCR sequences was calculated using the OLGA algorithm. Clonotypes found at both visits were termed persistent, clonotypes found only in the acute phase were termed nonpersistent, and clonotypes found only at convalescence were termed de novo. An amino acid clonotype used by more than one donor was defined as a public TCR. TCRdb took over this immuneACCESS table, retaining in-frame rearrangements with V and J assigned. Such tables are incomplete; in checked studies, under half of the missing clones stem from an unresolved V gene, and the remainder is unexplained. V, J and clone size were drawn from that table, and D and trimming were deduced from the DNA. The sample records around 1,500 clones, 20% to 25% of which are singletons. The ten largest clones add up to around 25% of the sample.

The starting material was EBV GLC epitope tetramer+ CD8+ T cells sorted from PBMCs, obtained during convalescence from infectious mononucleosis. This specimen's cell subset or site label, interpreted: CD8 T cells binding tetramer with EBV BMLF1 280-288 peptide (GLC-BM). The sequence was collected from a woman between 18 and 30 years old with infectious mononucleosis caused by EBV. The sequence joins TRBV7-2 to TRBJ2-1, with TRBD2 matching 7 junction bases. The nucleotide sequence reads as follows: TGTGCCAGCACCGACGGGACTATTCTCCCCAATGAGCAGTTCTTC. This yields the protein CASTDGTILPNEQFF.